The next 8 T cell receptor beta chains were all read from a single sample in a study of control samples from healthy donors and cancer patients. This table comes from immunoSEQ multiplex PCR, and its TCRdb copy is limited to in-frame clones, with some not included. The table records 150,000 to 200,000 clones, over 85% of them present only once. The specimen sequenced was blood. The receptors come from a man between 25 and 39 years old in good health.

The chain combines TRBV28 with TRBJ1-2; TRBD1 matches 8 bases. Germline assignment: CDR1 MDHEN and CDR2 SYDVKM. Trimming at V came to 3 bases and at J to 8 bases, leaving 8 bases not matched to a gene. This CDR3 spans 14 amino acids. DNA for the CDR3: TGTGCCAGCAGTTTTGGAGTGGACAGGGCCGGCTACACCTTC. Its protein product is CASSFGVDRAGYTF.

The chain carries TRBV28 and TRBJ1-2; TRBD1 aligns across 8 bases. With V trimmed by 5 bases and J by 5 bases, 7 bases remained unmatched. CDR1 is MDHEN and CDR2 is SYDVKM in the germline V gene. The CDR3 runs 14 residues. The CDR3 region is CASSKTGAGYGYTF. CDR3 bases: TGTGCCAGCAGTAAGACAGGGGCCGGATATGGCTACACCTTC.

The chain's CDR3 is CAWSGPGVTEAFF. The CDR3 DNA reads as TGTGCCTGGAGTGGTCCGGGAGTTACTGAAGCTTTCTTT. V and J are TRBV30 and TRBJ1-1; D remains unclear. The CDR3 consists of 13 residues. The germline V gene has CDR1 GTSNPN and CDR2 SVGIG (reference sequence). V was cut by 1 base and J by 5 bases, with 11 bases left in between.

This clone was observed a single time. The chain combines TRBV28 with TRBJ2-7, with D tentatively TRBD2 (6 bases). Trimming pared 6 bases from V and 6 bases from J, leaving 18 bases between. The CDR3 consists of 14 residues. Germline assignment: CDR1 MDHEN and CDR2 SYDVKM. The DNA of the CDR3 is TGTGCCAGCAGATACGGACTAAAAAGCTCCGAGCAGTACTTC. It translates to CASRYGLKSSEQYF. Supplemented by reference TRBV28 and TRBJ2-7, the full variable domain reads DVKVTQSSRYLVKRTGEKVFLECVQDMDHENMFWYRQDPGLGLRLIYFSYDVKMKEKGDIPEGYSVSREKKERFSLILESASTNQTSMYLCASRYGLKSSEQYFGPGTRLTVT.

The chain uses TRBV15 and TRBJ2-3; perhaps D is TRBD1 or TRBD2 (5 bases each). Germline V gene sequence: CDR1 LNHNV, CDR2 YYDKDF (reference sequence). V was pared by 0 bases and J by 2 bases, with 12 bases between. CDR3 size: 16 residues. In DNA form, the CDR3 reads TGTGCCACCAGCAGAGATATGGGGGTCCCCACAGATACGCAGTATTTT. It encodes CATSRDMGVPTDTQYF.

In nucleotides, the CDR3 is TGTGCCTGGGGGATGGGCCCTCGGACCACAGATACGCAGTATTTT. It specifies CAWGMGPRTTDTQYF. This rearrangement joins TRBV30 to TRBJ2-3; unclear D gene. V gave up 5 bases and J gave up 2 bases, with 17 bases separating them. The germline V gene has CDR1 GTSNPN and CDR2 SVGIG (reference sequence). This CDR3 region has 15 residues. The full variable domain, with the rest looked up from reference TRBV30 and TRBJ2-3, is SQTIHQWPATLVQPVGSPLSLECTVEGTSNPNLYWYRQAAGRGLQLLFYSVGIGQISSEVPQNLSASRPQDRQFILSSKKLLLSDSGFYLCAWGMGPRTTDTQYFGPGTRLTVL.

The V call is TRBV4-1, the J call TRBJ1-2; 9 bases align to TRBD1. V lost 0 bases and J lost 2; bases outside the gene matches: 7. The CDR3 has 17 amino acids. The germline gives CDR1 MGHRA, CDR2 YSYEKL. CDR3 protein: CASSQERDGTGNYGYTF. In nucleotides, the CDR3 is TGCGCCAGCAGCCAAGAACGGGACGGGACAGGGAACTATGGCTACACCTTC.

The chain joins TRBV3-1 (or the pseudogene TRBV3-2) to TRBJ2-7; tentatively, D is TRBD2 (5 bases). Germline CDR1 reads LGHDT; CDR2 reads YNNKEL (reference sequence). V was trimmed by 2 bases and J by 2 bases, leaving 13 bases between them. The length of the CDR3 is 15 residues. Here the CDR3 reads CASSQLAGPAYEQYF. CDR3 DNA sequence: TGTGCCAGCAGCCAACTAGCAGGCCCTGCCTACGAGCAGTACTTC.